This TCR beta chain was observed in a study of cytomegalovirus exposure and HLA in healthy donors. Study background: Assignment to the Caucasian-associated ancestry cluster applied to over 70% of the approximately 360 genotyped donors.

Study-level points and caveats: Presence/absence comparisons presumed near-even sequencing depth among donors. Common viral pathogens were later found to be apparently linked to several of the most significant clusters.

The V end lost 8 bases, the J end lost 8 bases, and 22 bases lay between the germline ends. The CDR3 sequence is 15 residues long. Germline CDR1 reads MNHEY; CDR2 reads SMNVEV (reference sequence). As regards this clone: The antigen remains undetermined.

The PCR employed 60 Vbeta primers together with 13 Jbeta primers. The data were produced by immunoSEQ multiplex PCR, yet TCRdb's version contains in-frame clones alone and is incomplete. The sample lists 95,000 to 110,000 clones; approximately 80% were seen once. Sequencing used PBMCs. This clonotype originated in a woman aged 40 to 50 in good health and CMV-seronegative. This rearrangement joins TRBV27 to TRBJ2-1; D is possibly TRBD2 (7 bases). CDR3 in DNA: TGTGCCAGCGGCCTTGGGGGAGGGGGTCGCGATGAGCAGTTCTTC. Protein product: CASGLGGGGRDEQFF.